The 27 T cell receptor beta chains listed next were all sequenced from one sample in a study of blood T cells in healthy people across ages. A second roughly 6 to 11 cycle PCR used barcoded and J-beta primers. TCRdb used MiXCR to reprocess the 5' RACE reads, holding one entry per CDR3 protein. The data contain 700,000 or so distinct CDR3 sequences, around 38% of them singletons. Specimen: blood. These receptors were taken from a man at least 80 years old in good health.

This rearrangement joins TRBV9 to TRBJ2-6, with 7 bases that match TRBD2. The CDR3 sequence is 19 residues long. Germline loops: CDR1 SGDLS, CDR2 YYNGEE. The trim removed 0 bases at V and 3 bases at J, leaving 12 bases unmatched. CDR3 coding DNA: TGTGCCAGCAGCGTAGCCGCGGGCGGGAGATATTTTGGGGCCAACGTCCTGACTTTC. This codes for CASSVAAGGRYFGANVLTF.

The chain couples TRBV20-1 to TRBJ2-7; D call uncertain. Germline CDR1 reads DFQATT; CDR2 reads SNEGSKA (reference sequence). The V end was cut by 6 bases, the J end by 0 bases, with 12 bases between. The CDR3 runs to 13 residues. The chain's CDR3 is CSARSGYSYEQYF. The CDR3, as DNA: TGCAGTGCGAGATCGGGCTACTCCTACGAGCAGTACTTC.

There are a few counts of this clonotype. V gene TRBV27 combines with J gene TRBJ2-7, with TRBD1 identical over 7 bases. The V and J ends lost 8 bases and 0 bases, in that order; junction bases with no gene match: 13. The V gene's germline CDR1 is MNHEY and CDR2 SMNVEV (reference sequence). This CDR3 has 16 residues. The CDR3 region has the DNA TGTGCCAGCTCGTTATCCCCCGGGACAGCCTCCTACGAGCAGTACTTC. It codes for CASSLSPGTASYEQYF.

This clonotype was detected a few times. This chain's CDR3 is CAWSRGLYEQYF. In nucleotides, the CDR3 is TGTGCCTGGAGTCGGGGGCTCTACGAGCAGTACTTC. V is TRBV30 and J is TRBJ2-7; D is possibly TRBD1 or TRBD2 (6 bases each). CDR1 is GTSNPN, CDR2 SVGIG, per germline (reference sequence). The CDR3 is made up of 12 amino acids. Between the trimmed V and J ends, which lost 2 bases and 3 bases, there was a span of 8 bases.

The V call is TRBV28, the J call TRBJ2-5; possibly TRBD1 or TRBD2 for D (5 bases each). The CDR3 is 15 residues long. The germline gives CDR1 MDHEN, CDR2 SYDVKM. The V end was cut by 2 bases, the J end by 10 bases, with 20 bases between. CDR3 DNA: TGTGCCAGCAGTTTAATGGGCCCACGCTTGGGGGACCAGTACTTC. Its protein is CASSLMGPRLGDQYF.

CDR3 loop: CASSLDLQGFSYNEQFF. CDR3 coding DNA: TGTGCCAGCAGCTTAGATCTTCAGGGTTTCTCCTACAATGAGCAGTTCTTC. V usage is TRBV7-9 and J usage is TRBJ2-1; TRBD1 is a possible D gene (5 bases). V was pared by 1 base and J by 0 bases, with 13 bases between. The CDR3 is 17 amino acids. In germline, CDR1 is SEHNR, CDR2 FQNEAQ (reference sequence).

In nucleotides, the CDR3 is TGTGCCATCAGTGAGGGGAACAGTGGGTTGAGCTACACCTTC. It encodes CAISEGNSGLSYTF. V and J are TRBV10-3 and TRBJ1-2; D uncertain. Germline CDR1 reads ENHRY; CDR2 reads SYGVKD. The CDR3 length is 14 residues. The ends were cut back, 2 bases at V and 9 bases at J, with 16 bases in the middle.

This clonotype was seen repeatedly, ten times or more. The chain uses TRBV6-5 and TRBJ2-3; D perhaps matches TRBD2 (6 bases). Germline assignment: CDR1 MNHEY and CDR2 SVGAGI. Trimming took 2 bases from V and 2 from J, leaving 20 bases between them. The CDR3 has 18 residues. CDR3 region: CASSYPPAGSPNTDTQYF. The CDR3, as DNA: TGTGCCAGCAGTTACCCCCCCGCGGGGAGCCCGAACACAGATACGCAGTATTTT.

Notes on this clonotype: One end of the junction varies from germline; a read error may be responsible. V and J are TRBV3-1 and TRBJ2-4; TRBD2 agrees at 11 bases. The DNA end lines up better with TRBJ2-7; the J call may be wrong. The CDR3 has 17 residues. Germline V gene lookup returns CDR1 LGHDT and CDR2 YNNKEL (reference sequence). CDR3 protein: CAGSQELIAGGPHEQYF. For the CDR3, the DNA is TGTGCCGGCAGCCAAGAGCTGATAGCGGGGGGGCCTCACGAGCAGTACTTC.

With respect to this clonotype: An end of the junction differs from the germline gene, which may be a read error. The chain employs TRBV15 and TRBJ2-6; 7 nucleotides align to TRBD1. The CDR3 covers 19 residues. Germline CDR1 is LNHNV and CDR2 is YYDKDF (reference sequence). The CDR3 loop is CATRVDPGQISSGDNVLTF. DNA of the CDR3: TGTGCCACCAGAGTCGACCCGGGACAGATTTCCTCTGGGGACAACGTCCTGACTTTC.

The chain links TRBV12-5 to TRBJ2-1, with D perhaps matching TRBD1 (7 bases). Trimming left V 5 bases short and J 3 bases short, with 20 bases between. The germline V gene encodes CDR1 LGHNT and CDR2 FRNRAP. The CDR3 extends over 17 amino acids. The CDR3, as DNA: TGTGCTAGTGGTCTGGACTATAGGGACAGCGACTACAATGAGCAGTTCTTC. Translated: CASGLDYRDSDYNEQFF.

This sequence joins TRBV7-3 and TRBJ2-6, with TRBD1 matching 8 bases. The V gene's germline CDR1 is SGHTA and CDR2 FQGTGA. There are 18 residues in the CDR3. The junction had 8 bases not matched to a gene; V was cut back by 4 bases and J by 0 bases. The CDR3 here is CASSSTGASYSGANVLTF. DNA of the CDR3: TGTGCCAGCAGCTCGACAGGGGCTTCCTACTCTGGGGCCAACGTCCTGACTTTC. The whole variable domain, filled in from reference TRBV7-3 and TRBJ2-6, reads GAGVSQTPSNKVTEKGKYVELRCDPISGHTALYWYRQSLGQGPEFLIYFQGTGAADDSGLPNDRFFAVRPEGSVSTLKIQRTERGDSAVYLCASSSTGASYSGANVLTFGAGSRLTVL.

The CDR3: CASSLGGQGRGNQPQHF. Here the CDR3 DNA reads TGTGCCAGCAGCTTAGGAGGACAGGGCCGGGGCAATCAGCCCCAGCATTTT. This sequence joins TRBV7-2 and TRBJ1-5; 8 bases agree with TRBD1. The ends lost 1 base at V and 2 bases at J; junction bases unmatched: 7. Per germline, CDR1 SGHTA and CDR2 FQGNSA. The CDR3 is made up of 17 amino acids.

Notes on this clonotype: A read error may produce the germline difference seen at one junction end. The rearrangement joins TRBV5-5 to TRBJ2-3, with D possibly TRBD1 on 6 matching bases. Germline CDR1 and CDR2: SGHKS and YYEKEE (reference sequence). This CDR3 has 15 amino acids. CDR3 nucleotide sequence: TGTGCCAGCAGCCCACAGGGAGTTAGGACAGAGACGCAGTATTTT. Encoded protein: CASSPQGVRTETQYF.

This chain uses TRBV3-1 with TRBJ2-5; D is undetermined. CDR3 length: 16 amino acids. Deletions cut 0 bases from V and 5 bases from J, with 16 bases between. Germline V lookup: CDR1 LGHDT, CDR2 YNNKEL (reference sequence). CDR3 amino acids: CASSQDLPSPRETQYF. For the CDR3, the DNA is TGTGCCAGCAGCCAAGATTTACCCAGTCCTAGGGAGACCCAGTACTTC.

The V and J genes are TRBV28 and TRBJ2-2; D call uncertain. Trimming removed 1 base from V and 3 bases from J, with 6 bases in between. Per germline, CDR1 MDHEN and CDR2 SYDVKM. This CDR3 spans 14 amino acids. The CDR3: CASSLLKDTGELFF. Written as DNA, the CDR3 is TGTGCCAGCAGTTTATTGAAAGACACCGGGGAGCTGTTTTTT.

The V gene is TRBV5-8, the J gene TRBJ2-1; D call uncertain. The CDR3 is 15 residues long. Germline loops: CDR1 SGHTS, CDR2 YDEGEE. V lost 3 bases to trimming and J lost 6 bases, with 16 bases between them. The CDR3 coding sequence is TGTGCCAGCAGCTCTGGAGACCAGAGACTCAATGAGCAGTTCTTC. Its translation is CASSSGDQRLNEQFF. Variable domain in full (rest from reference TRBV5-8 and TRBJ2-1): EAGVTQSPTHLIKTRGQQATLRCSPISGHTSVYWYQQALGLGLQFLLWYDEGEERNRGNFPPRFSGRQFPNYSSELNVNALELEDSALYLCASSSGDQRLNEQFFGPGTRLTVL.

The chain employs TRBV7-8 and TRBJ1-5; TRBD1 agrees at 10 bases. In germline, CDR1 is SGHVS, CDR2 FQNEAQ. The trim removed 5 bases at V and 7 bases at J, leaving 5 bases unmatched. The CDR3 is 14 amino acids. The CDR3 spells CASSARDRGQPQHF. The CDR3 coding sequence is TGTGCCAGCAGCGCCCGGGACAGGGGACAGCCCCAGCATTTT.

This clonotype came up a few times. The J gene is TRBJ2-1, the V gene TRBV7-2; 8 nucleotides agree with TRBD2. Trimming took 5 bases from V and 7 from J; bases not matched to a gene: 10. The CDR3 loop spans 15 amino acids. The germline V gene has CDR1 SGHTA and CDR2 FQGNSA. The CDR3 DNA reads as TGTGCCAGCAGCCCAAGCTCAGCGGGAGTGAATGAGCAGTTCTTC. It specifies CASSPSSAGVNEQFF.

The CDR3 nucleotides read TGTGCCAGCAGGGCCCGGCGGGACGGCTATGGCTACACCTTC. Translating it yields CASRARRDGYGYTF. This chain connects TRBV6-5 to TRBJ1-2; possibly TRBD1 for D (5 bases). Germline V lookup: CDR1 MNHEY, CDR2 SVGAGI. The ends were cut back, 6 bases at V and 4 bases at J, with 15 bases in the middle. The CDR3 is made up of 14 amino acids.

V usage is TRBV6-2 or TRBV6-3 and J usage is TRBJ1-5, with D possibly matching TRBD1 (6 bases). Germline CDR1 MNHEY, CDR2 SVGEGT. The CDR3 is 15 amino acids. V gave up 7 bases and J gave up 6 bases, with 19 bases separating them. In DNA form, the CDR3 reads TGTGCCAGCACCCTCACAGGGTTTCGGACTCAGCCCCAGCATTTT. Translation gives CASTLTGFRTQPQHF.

The chain links TRBV6-2 or TRBV6-3 to TRBJ2-1, with D possibly TRBD2 on 5 matching bases. Germline lookup yields CDR1 MNHEY and CDR2 SVGEGT. CDR3 length equals 16 residues. The germline V and J ends were trimmed by 2 bases and 10 bases, with 21 bases remaining between them. The CDR3 reads CASSYAGLALSYEQFF. CDR3 sequence (DNA): TGTGCCAGCAGTTACGCCGGGCTAGCTCTCTCCTACGAGCAGTTCTTC.

This clonotype came up many times. A junction boundary mismatches the germline segment, possibly from a read error. The CDR3 is CASNEETQYF. CDR3 coding DNA: TGTGCCAGCAATGAAGAGACCCAGTACTTC. This chain uses TRBV2 with TRBJ2-5; D gene unclear. The CDR3 has 10 residues. The germline V gene has CDR1 SNHLY and CDR2 FYNNEI. Full variable domain (rest looked up from reference TRBV2 and TRBJ2-5): EPEVTQTPSHQVTQMGQEVILRCVPISNHLYFYWYRQILGQKVEFLVSFYNNEISEKSEIFDDQFSVERPDGSNFTLKIRSTKLEDSAMYFCASNEETQYFGPGTRLLVL.

V usage is TRBV24-1 and J usage is TRBJ2-5; TRBD1 aligns across 8 bases. CDR3 length equals 16 residues. Unmatched junction bases numbered 6, after V lost 3 bases and J lost 1 base. Germline CDR1 and CDR2: KGHDR and SFDVKD. In DNA form, the CDR3 reads TGTGCCACCAGTGATACTACAGGGGGGCCCCAAGAGACCCAGTACTTC. Translation: CATSDTTGGPQETQYF.

This clonotype was recorded at least ten times. The V and J genes are TRBV7-2 and TRBJ2-5; D gene ambiguous. V lost 5 bases and J 1 base, leaving 11 bases between the germline ends. Looked up from germline, CDR1 is SGHTA and CDR2 is FQGNSA. CDR3 length equals 14 residues. Here the CDR3 DNA reads TGTGCCAGCAGCGACACCAGAGGCCAAGAGACCCAGTACTTC. Its protein product is CASSDTRGQETQYF.

This clonotype has just a few counts. J is TRBJ1-2 and V is TRBV5-4; D ambiguous. V lost 3 bases to trimming and J lost 7 bases, with 10 bases between them. Germline-derived CDR1 and CDR2 are SGHNT and YYREEE (reference sequence). This CDR3 has 12 residues. The CDR3 loop is CASSSDLLGYTF. The CDR3 DNA is TGTGCCAGCAGCTCAGACCTGCTTGGCTACACCTTC.

The chain carries TRBV6-2 or TRBV6-3 and TRBJ1-6; possibly TRBD1 for D (5 bases). CDR1 and CDR2 (germline): MNHEY, SVGEGT. The CDR3 runs to 17 residues. V shed 0 bases and J shed 13 bases, with 22 bases lying between them. This chain's CDR3 is CASSYSRRDRRPSPLHF. The CDR3 DNA follows: TGTGCCAGCAGTTACTCGAGGCGGGACCGGAGGCCTTCCCCCCTCCACTTT.